Listed below are T cell receptor beta chains from one sample, sequenced in a study of blood T cell repertoires in COVID-19. Clones were read by immunoSEQ multiplex PCR, and TCRdb kept only the in-frame ones, dropping some. The sample shows approximately 250,000 clones, around 90% of them seen only once. Sequenced sample: peripheral blood. Receptors originate from a man under 40 with COVID-19, enrolled during active disease. CDR3s include the opening cysteine and the closing phenylalanine or tryptophan. The order of the fields is V gene, J gene, clone size, D gene, CDR3 DNA, CDR3 protein. A D gene is named only where the DNA matches it firmly. Clone size is shown for a subset of rows, as once, few, many or a class of expanded clone.

TRBV2	TRBJ1-5	few	TRBD1	TGTGCCAGCACGACAGGGGGTTATAGCAATCAGCCCCAGCATTTT	CASTTGGYSNQPQHF
TRBV18	TRBJ2-5	.	TRBD2	TGTGCCAGCTCACTTGAACTAGCGGGGGGACCCCAAGAGACCCAGTACTTC	CASSLELAGGPQETQYF
TRBV7-2	TRBJ1-1	.	TRBD1	TGTGCCAGCAGCATCGCAGGGGGCCGCACTGAAGCTTTCTTT	CASSIAGGRTEAFF
TRBV4-1	TRBJ1-1	.	.	TGCGCCAGCAGCCAAGCACGAACGGTGAACACTGAAGCTTTCTTT	CASSQARTVNTEAFF
TRBV15	TRBJ2-5	once	TRBD2	TGTGCCACCAGCAGATCCACGGGGGGAATGATAGAGGCCCAGTACTTC	CATSRSTGGMIEAQYF
TRBV5-6	TRBJ1-3	.	.	TGTGCCAGCAGCTTAGTTACAGCTGGAAACACCATATATTTT	CASSLVTAGNTIYF
TRBV7-9	TRBJ1-2	once	TRBD1	TGTGCCAGCACCCCAAACGAGGGGGCGGGTGGCTACACCTTC	CASTPNEGAGGYTF
TRBV7-9	TRBJ1-3	.	TRBD1	TGTGCCAGCAGCTTACCTACAAACTCCAGGGGGCCTGGAAACACCATATATTTT	CASSLPTNSRGPGNTIYF
TRBV9	TRBJ2-1	.	TRBD2	TGTGCCAGCAGCGTAGTTGGACTAGCGGGGGGGCCTGGAAATGAGCAGTTCTTC	CASSVVGLAGGPGNEQFF
TRBV18	TRBJ2-7	.	.	TGTGCCAGCTCACCTGACACAGACGAGCAGTACTTC	CASSPDTDEQYF
TRBV3-1/TRBV3-2	TRBJ1-1	.	.	TGTGCCAGCAGCCAAGGAGGTCGGTATGGCACTGAAGCTTTCTTT	CASSQGGRYGTEAFF
TRBV4-1	TRBJ2-7	.	TRBD2	TGCGCCAGCAGCCAAGGGCAGGGCGTTGTTTTACTAGCGGGGATTTACGAGCAGTACTTC	CASSQGQGVVLLAGIYEQYF
TRBV6-5	TRBJ1-5	.	.	TGTGCCAGCAGTAAGACACAAATCCCAAATCAGCCCCAGCATTTT	CASSKTQIPNQPQHF
TRBV27	TRBJ1-2	.	.	TGTGCCAGCAGTTCTTATCTTACAGGTCTGGTTGGGGGCTACACCTTC	CASSSYLTGLVGGYTF
TRBV24-1	TRBJ2-3	once	.	TGTGCCACCACCTTCCGGTGGGCAGTAGTAGGAGATACGCAGTATTTT	CATTFRWAVVGDTQYF
TRBV7-2	TRBJ2-3	.	.	TGTGCCAGCAGCCCCCGACTAATGAGCACAGATACGCAGTATTTT	CASSPRLMSTDTQYF
TRBV3-1/TRBV3-2	TRBJ2-3	.	TRBD2	TGTGCCAGCAGCCAAGGGACTAGCAGGGCAGATACGCAGTATTTT	CASSQGTSRADTQYF
TRBV18	TRBJ1-1	.	TRBD1	TGTGCCAGCTCACGACTAACTACAGGGGGCTTCGGAACTGAAGCTTTCTTT	CASSRLTTGGFGTEAFF
TRBV4-2	TRBJ2-1	.	TRBD2	TGTGCCAGCAGCCAAGATGGCCGGGGGGGCTACAATGAGCAGTTCTTC	CASSQDGRGGYNEQFF
TRBV10-1	TRBJ2-7	.	TRBD1	TGCGCCAGAGTATGGACAGGGAACCACTACAAGACTTACGAGCAGTACTTC	CARVWTGNHYKTYEQYF
TRBV25-1	TRBJ2-2	once	TRBD2	TGTGCCAGCAGTGAAAGGGAGGGTGCCGGGGAGCTGTTTTTT	CASSEREGAGELFF
TRBV19	TRBJ2-5	.	TRBD1	TGTGCCAGTAGTATAGAGGGACAGGGGGGGGAGACCCAGTACTTC	CASSIEGQGGETQYF
TRBV3-1/TRBV3-2	TRBJ1-3	.	.	TGTGCCAGCAGCCAAGAGACCAGGGGAGCAGGAAACACCATATATTTT	CASSQETRGAGNTIYF
TRBV19	TRBJ1-4	.	.	TGTGCCAGTAGTATCTTTGGACAGATTAATGAAAAACTGTTTTTT	CASSIFGQINEKLFF
TRBV12-3/TRBV12-4	TRBJ1-2	.	TRBD1	TGTGCCAGCAGCCAGGGGGTACATGGCTACACCTTC	CASSQGVHGYTF
TRBV5-1	TRBJ2-7	.	TRBD2	TGCGCCAGCAGCTTGAGCGGGACCGTAGGAGAATTCTACGAGCAGTACTTC	CASSLSGTVGEFYEQYF
TRBV27	TRBJ2-2	.	TRBD2	TGTGCCAGCAGTCCTCGAAGACTAGCGGGGGTCCTCTTGGGCACCGGGGAGCTGTTTTTT	CASSPRRLAGVLLGTGELFF
TRBV10-1	TRBJ2-2	.	.	TGCGCCAGCAGTGCCCGGTGGGAGACCGGGGAGCTGTTTTTT	CASSARWETGELFF
TRBV5-6	TRBJ2-5	.	TRBD1	TGTGCCAGCAGCCCTGCGACAGGGGAGGCAGAGACCCAGTACTTC	CASSPATGEAETQYF
TRBV9	TRBJ1-1	.	.	TGTGCCAGCGCAGTAGGGGGAGACACTGAAGCTTTCTTT	CASAVGGDTEAFF
TRBV9	TRBJ1-6	.	TRBD1	TGTGCCAGCAGCGTCCGGGACAGGTTTAATTCACCCCTCCACTTT	CASSVRDRFNSPLHF
TRBV10-3	TRBJ2-7	.	TRBD1	TGTGCCATCAGGAAGGACAGGAACTCCTACGAGCAGTACTTC	CAIRKDRNSYEQYF
TRBV2	TRBJ1-1	.	.	TGTGCCAGCACGGGGATGAACACTGAAGCTTTCTTT	CASTGMNTEAFF
TRBV3-1/TRBV3-2	TRBJ1-1	.	.	TGTGCCAGCAGCCAAGGGAGGGGCTGGGACACTGAAGCTTTCTTT	CASSQGRGWDTEAFF
TRBV6-2/TRBV6-3	TRBJ2-3	.	TRBD2	TGTGCCAGCAGTTCCAACCCTAGCGGGGGGCGCACAGATACGCAGTATTTT	CASSSNPSGGRTDTQYF
TRBV11-1	TRBJ1-1	.	TRBD1	TGTGCCAGCAGCTTTACGGGACAGGGGCACACTGAAGCTTTCTTT	CASSFTGQGHTEAFF
TRBV6-5	TRBJ2-6	once	.	TGTGCCAGCACAGGGTCTGGGGCCAACGTCCTGACTTTC	CASTGSGANVLTF